These T cell receptor beta chains were read from a single sample in a study of cytomegalovirus exposure and HLA in healthy donors. Sequencing was performed with immunoSEQ multiplex PCR; in TCRdb, only in-frame clones are kept and a portion is missing. This sample has 100,000 to 150,000 clones, with roughly 95% found just once. Sequences were obtained from PBMCs. These receptors all come from a man between 18 and 29 years old in good health and CMV-seronegative. Both conserved end residues are part of each CDR3. Fields, in order: clone size, V gene, J gene, D gene, CDR3 protein, CDR3 DNA. The D gene is left open where the match is weak. Rows give clone size only sometimes, using once, few, many, or a class for an expanded clone.

clone size: once; V gene: TRBV10-3; J gene: TRBJ2-3; D gene: .; CDR3 protein: CAISEQTDTQYF; CDR3 DNA: TGTGCCATCAGTGAGCAAACAGATACGCAGTATTTT
clone size: .; V gene: TRBV7-9; J gene: TRBJ2-7; D gene: .; CDR3 protein: CASSLGGQYEQYF; CDR3 DNA: TGTGCCAGCAGCTTAGGAGGACAGTACGAGCAGTACTTC
clone size: .; V gene: TRBV7-8; J gene: TRBJ2-3; D gene: TRBD2; CDR3 protein: CASSSRPGFERGDTQYF; CDR3 DNA: TGTGCCAGCAGCAGCCGACCAGGGTTCGAGCGGGGAGATACGCAGTATTTT
clone size: .; V gene: TRBV2; J gene: TRBJ2-7; D gene: .; CDR3 protein: CASNPLASEQYF; CDR3 DNA: TGTGCCAGCAACCCACTAGCAAGCGAGCAGTACTTC
clone size: .; V gene: TRBV5-6; J gene: TRBJ1-4; D gene: TRBD1; CDR3 protein: CASSLRTGVYEKLFF; CDR3 DNA: TGTGCCAGCAGCTTGCGCACAGGGGTATATGAAAAACTGTTTTTT
clone size: once; V gene: TRBV6-1; J gene: TRBJ2-1; D gene: TRBD2; CDR3 protein: CASSDRWTSGSSNEQFF; CDR3 DNA: TGTGCCAGCAGTGACCGTTGGACTAGCGGGAGCTCAAATGAGCAGTTCTTC
clone size: .; V gene: TRBV4-3; J gene: TRBJ2-5; D gene: TRBD2; CDR3 protein: CASSLHLSGATQYF; CDR3 DNA: TGCGCCAGCAGCCTACATTTAAGCGGGGCGACCCAGTACTTC
clone size: .; V gene: TRBV11-3; J gene: TRBJ1-2; D gene: TRBD1; CDR3 protein: CASSSGQGGYGYTF; CDR3 DNA: TGTGCCAGCAGCTCTGGACAGGGAGGTTATGGCTACACCTTC
clone size: .; V gene: TRBV11-3; J gene: TRBJ2-1; D gene: TRBD2; CDR3 protein: CASSPLGGTSGRRVQFF; CDR3 DNA: TGTGCCAGCAGCCCCCTGGGTGGGACTAGCGGGAGGCGGGTGCAGTTCTTC
clone size: .; V gene: TRBV4-3; J gene: TRBJ1-1; D gene: .; CDR3 protein: CASSQDQGSEAFF; CDR3 DNA: TGCGCCAGCAGCCAAGATCAGGGGTCTGAAGCTTTCTTT
clone size: .; V gene: TRBV9; J gene: TRBJ1-2; D gene: .; CDR3 protein: CASSVDQGNYGYTF; CDR3 DNA: TGTGCCAGCAGCGTAGACCAGGGAAACTATGGCTACACCTTC
clone size: .; V gene: TRBV4-2; J gene: TRBJ2-1; D gene: TRBD2; CDR3 protein: CASRLAGPYNEQFF; CDR3 DNA: TGTGCCAGCCGCTTAGCGGGGCCCTACAATGAGCAGTTCTTC
clone size: .; V gene: TRBV6-7; J gene: TRBJ2-3; D gene: TRBD2; CDR3 protein: CASPRGAGGPVSDTQYF; CDR3 DNA: TGTGCCAGCCCCCGAGGGGCGGGAGGGCCCGTTTCAGATACGCAGTATTTT
clone size: .; V gene: TRBV19; J gene: TRBJ2-1; D gene: TRBD1; CDR3 protein: CASSLPGQGDNEQFF; CDR3 DNA: TGTGCCAGCTCGTTACCGGGACAGGGGGACAATGAGCAGTTCTTC
clone size: .; V gene: TRBV25-1; J gene: TRBJ1-2; D gene: TRBD1; CDR3 protein: CASSKGTAYGYTF; CDR3 DNA: TGTGCCAGCAGCAAGGGGACAGCCTATGGCTACACCTTC
clone size: few; V gene: TRBV9; J gene: TRBJ1-2; D gene: TRBD1; CDR3 protein: CASSPLQGNVDGYTF; CDR3 DNA: TGTGCCAGCAGCCCTCTACAGGGGAACGTTGATGGCTACACCTTC
clone size: once; V gene: TRBV4-3; J gene: TRBJ1-1; D gene: .; CDR3 protein: CASSPTILGGSGTEAFF; CDR3 DNA: TGCGCCAGCAGCCCTACGATCCTGGGCGGGAGCGGCACTGAAGCTTTCTTT
clone size: .; V gene: TRBV6-6; J gene: TRBJ2-7; D gene: TRBD2; CDR3 protein: CASSYVLAGGFYEQYF; CDR3 DNA: TGTGCCAGCAGTTACGTCTTAGCGGGAGGTTTCTACGAGCAGTACTTC
clone size: .; V gene: TRBV18; J gene: TRBJ1-5; D gene: .; CDR3 protein: CASSPLPDSPFSNQPQHF; CDR3 DNA: TGTGCCAGCTCACCACTCCCAGACAGCCCCTTTAGCAATCAGCCCCAGCATTTT
clone size: .; V gene: TRBV4-3; J gene: TRBJ2-5; D gene: TRBD1; CDR3 protein: CASSQGGQGLQETQYF; CDR3 DNA: TGCGCCAGCAGCCAAGGGGGACAGGGGCTACAAGAGACCCAGTACTTC
clone size: .; V gene: TRBV5-6; J gene: TRBJ2-5; D gene: TRBD1; CDR3 protein: CASSLPGQSETQYF; CDR3 DNA: TGTGCCAGCAGCTTACCGGGACAGTCGGAGACCCAGTACTTC
clone size: .; V gene: TRBV5-1; J gene: TRBJ2-2; D gene: TRBD1; CDR3 protein: CASSSGTGILTGELFF; CDR3 DNA: TGCGCCAGCAGCTCTGGGACAGGGATCCTCACCGGGGAGCTGTTTTTT
clone size: .; V gene: TRBV4-2; J gene: TRBJ2-5; D gene: .; CDR3 protein: CASSQEKLAWETQYF; CDR3 DNA: TGTGCCAGCAGCCAAGAAAAACTAGCCTGGGAGACCCAGTACTTC
clone size: .; V gene: TRBV5-8; J gene: TRBJ1-1; D gene: .; CDR3 protein: CASSFGLTQANTEAFF; CDR3 DNA: TGTGCCAGCAGCTTTGGCTTAACCCAGGCGAACACTGAAGCTTTCTTT
clone size: .; V gene: TRBV6-7; J gene: TRBJ2-1; D gene: .; CDR3 protein: CASSYRGLVHDEQFF; CDR3 DNA: TGTGCCAGCAGTTACCGGGGACTGGTTCATGATGAGCAGTTCTTC
clone size: .; V gene: TRBV2; J gene: TRBJ1-4; D gene: .; CDR3 protein: CASTLGRVTFEKLFF; CDR3 DNA: TGTGCCAGCACCCTAGGTCGGGTAACTTTCGAAAAACTGTTTTTT
clone size: .; V gene: TRBV9; J gene: TRBJ2-7; D gene: .; CDR3 protein: CASSVEDTLYEQYF; CDR3 DNA: TGTGCCAGCAGCGTAGAGGACACTTTATACGAGCAGTACTTC
clone size: once; V gene: TRBV11-3; J gene: TRBJ2-2; D gene: .; CDR3 protein: CASSPHTGELFF; CDR3 DNA: TGTGCCAGCAGCCCTCACACCGGGGAGCTGTTTTTT
clone size: .; V gene: TRBV7-3; J gene: TRBJ2-6; D gene: TRBD1; CDR3 protein: CASSPTGNGANVLTF; CDR3 DNA: TGTGCCAGCAGCCCGACAGGGAACGGGGCCAACGTCCTGACTTTC
clone size: .; V gene: TRBV27; J gene: TRBJ2-1; D gene: .; CDR3 protein: CASSFVSRNEQFF; CDR3 DNA: TGTGCCAGCAGTTTCGTATCGCGCAATGAGCAGTTCTTC
clone size: .; V gene: TRBV7-2; J gene: TRBJ2-3; D gene: TRBD2; CDR3 protein: CASSLALGLAADTQYF; CDR3 DNA: TGTGCCAGCAGCTTAGCGCTGGGACTAGCGGCTGATACGCAGTATTTT
clone size: once; V gene: TRBV29-1; J gene: TRBJ2-7; D gene: TRBD2; CDR3 protein: CSVESSGGGYEQYF; CDR3 DNA: TGCAGCGTTGAGTCTTCGGGAGGAGGGTACGAGCAGTACTTC
clone size: .; V gene: TRBV7-2; J gene: TRBJ2-2; D gene: TRBD2; CDR3 protein: CASSLVPGGNTGELFF; CDR3 DNA: TGTGCCAGCAGCTTAGTGCCGGGAGGGAACACCGGGGAGCTGTTTTTT
clone size: few; V gene: TRBV4-1; J gene: TRBJ2-7; D gene: .; CDR3 protein: CASSQDRDEQYF; CDR3 DNA: TGCGCCAGCAGCCAAGACCGTGACGAGCAGTACTTC
clone size: .; V gene: TRBV7-2; J gene: TRBJ2-2; D gene: .; CDR3 protein: CASSSIAGELFF; CDR3 DNA: TGTGCCAGCAGCTCCATTGCCGGGGAGCTGTTTTTT
clone size: once; V gene: TRBV28; J gene: TRBJ1-2; D gene: .; CDR3 protein: CASSLAPELSGYTF; CDR3 DNA: TGTGCCAGCAGTTTAGCCCCTGAACTCTCTGGCTACACCTTC
clone size: .; V gene: TRBV6-1; J gene: TRBJ2-4; D gene: TRBD1; CDR3 protein: CASSGGQKGAKNIQYF; CDR3 DNA: TGTGCCAGCAGTGGGGGACAGAAGGGAGCCAAAAACATTCAGTACTTC
clone size: .; V gene: TRBV5-6; J gene: TRBJ1-1; D gene: .; CDR3 protein: CASSLPLQGPEAFF; CDR3 DNA: TGTGCCAGCAGCTTACCGCTACAGGGACCTGAAGCTTTCTTT
clone size: .; V gene: TRBV6-5; J gene: TRBJ1-5; D gene: TRBD1; CDR3 protein: CASRRTGGYQPQHF; CDR3 DNA: TGTGCCAGCAGACGGACAGGGGGATACCAGCCCCAGCATTTT
clone size: .; V gene: TRBV6-6; J gene: TRBJ1-1; D gene: .; CDR3 protein: CASRLHGSGLTEAFF; CDR3 DNA: TGTGCCAGCAGGTTACATGGGTCAGGGCTCACTGAAGCTTTCTTT
clone size: .; V gene: TRBV7-9; J gene: TRBJ2-5; D gene: .; CDR3 protein: CASSPNREETQYF; CDR3 DNA: TGTGCCAGCAGCCCCAACAGGGAAGAGACCCAGTACTTC
clone size: .; V gene: TRBV28; J gene: TRBJ2-7; D gene: TRBD1; CDR3 protein: CASSLWPTGNYEQYF; CDR3 DNA: TGTGCCAGCAGTTTATGGCCGACAGGGAACTACGAGCAGTACTTC
clone size: once; V gene: TRBV6-5; J gene: TRBJ2-5; D gene: TRBD2; CDR3 protein: CASSSLTSGQETQYF; CDR3 DNA: TGTGCCAGCAGCTCCCTGACTAGCGGACAAGAGACCCAGTACTTC
clone size: once; V gene: TRBV19; J gene: TRBJ1-1; D gene: TRBD1; CDR3 protein: CASSTPDRARVMNTEAFF; CDR3 DNA: TGTGCCAGTAGTACCCCGGACAGGGCTCGTGTCATGAACACTGAAGCTTTCTTT
clone size: .; V gene: TRBV7-9; J gene: TRBJ2-2; D gene: TRBD2; CDR3 protein: CASRGEGHAGELFF; CDR3 DNA: TGTGCCAGCAGGGGGGAGGGCCACGCCGGGGAGCTGTTTTTT
clone size: .; V gene: TRBV29-1; J gene: TRBJ1-1; D gene: .; CDR3 protein: CRGVRGTEAFF; CDR3 DNA: TGCAGGGGAGTCAGGGGCACTGAAGCTTTCTTT
clone size: .; V gene: TRBV6-6; J gene: TRBJ1-2; D gene: .; CDR3 protein: CASSYSGSYGYTF; CDR3 DNA: TGTGCCAGCAGTTACTCGGGCAGCTATGGCTACACCTTC
clone size: .; V gene: TRBV29-1; J gene: TRBJ2-5; D gene: .; CDR3 protein: CSAGDSTGSETQYF; CDR3 DNA: TGCAGCGCCGGGGATTCAACGGGGTCGGAGACCCAGTACTTC
clone size: .; V gene: TRBV19; J gene: TRBJ2-1; D gene: TRBD2; CDR3 protein: CASSPRRLASYNEQFF; CDR3 DNA: TGTGCCAGTAGTCCCCGAAGACTAGCTTCCTACAATGAGCAGTTCTTC
clone size: .; V gene: TRBV5-1; J gene: TRBJ2-7; D gene: TRBD1; CDR3 protein: CASSGHSGTGGNEQYF; CDR3 DNA: TGCGCCAGCAGCGGCCATTCCGGGACAGGGGGAAACGAGCAGTACTTC
clone size: .; V gene: TRBV9; J gene: TRBJ2-6; D gene: TRBD1; CDR3 protein: CASSVRGLGANVLTF; CDR3 DNA: TGTGCCAGCAGCGTTAGGGGGCTAGGGGCCAACGTCCTGACTTTC
clone size: .; V gene: TRBV7-9; J gene: TRBJ2-7; D gene: TRBD2; CDR3 protein: CASSPSGGRDEQYF; CDR3 DNA: TGTGCCAGCAGCCCCTCGGGGGGAAGGGACGAGCAGTACTTC
clone size: .; V gene: TRBV4-3; J gene: TRBJ2-3; D gene: TRBD2; CDR3 protein: CASSQDFRGGSIAATDTQYF; CDR3 DNA: TGCGCCAGCAGCCAAGACTTCCGAGGCGGGAGTATCGCGGCAACGGATACGCAGTATTTT
clone size: once; V gene: TRBV7-2; J gene: TRBJ1-2; D gene: .; CDR3 protein: CASSRLRRTEDGYTF; CDR3 DNA: TGTGCCAGCAGCCGACTCCGGAGGACGGAGGATGGCTACACCTTC
clone size: .; V gene: TRBV27; J gene: TRBJ2-1; D gene: .; CDR3 protein: CATYAGNEQFF; CDR3 DNA: TGTGCCACCTATGCCGGGAATGAGCAGTTCTTC